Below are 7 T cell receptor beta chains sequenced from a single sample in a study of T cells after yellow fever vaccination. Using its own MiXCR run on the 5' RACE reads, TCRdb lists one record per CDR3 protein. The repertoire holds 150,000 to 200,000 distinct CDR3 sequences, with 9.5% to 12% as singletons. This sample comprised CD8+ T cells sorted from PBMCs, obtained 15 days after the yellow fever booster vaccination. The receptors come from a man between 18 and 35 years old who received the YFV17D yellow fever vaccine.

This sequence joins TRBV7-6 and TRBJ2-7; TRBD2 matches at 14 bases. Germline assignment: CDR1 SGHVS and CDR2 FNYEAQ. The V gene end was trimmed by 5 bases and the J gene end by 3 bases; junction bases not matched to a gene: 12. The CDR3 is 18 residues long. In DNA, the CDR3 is TGTGCCAGCAGCGACCGGACGGGACTAGCGGGGGACAGCTACGAGCAGTACTTC. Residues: CASSDRTGLAGDSYEQYF.

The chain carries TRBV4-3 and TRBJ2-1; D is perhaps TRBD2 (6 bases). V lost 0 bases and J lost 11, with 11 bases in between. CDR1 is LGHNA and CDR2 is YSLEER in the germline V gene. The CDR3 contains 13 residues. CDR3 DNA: TGCGCCAGCAGCCAAGATACGGCGGGAAAGCAGTTCTTC. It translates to CASSQDTAGKQFF.

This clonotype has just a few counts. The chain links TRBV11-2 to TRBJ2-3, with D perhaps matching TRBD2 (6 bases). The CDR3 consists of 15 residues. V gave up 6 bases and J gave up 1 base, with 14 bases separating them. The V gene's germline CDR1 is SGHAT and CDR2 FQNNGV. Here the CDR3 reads CASRLLGGRTDTQYF. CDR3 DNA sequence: TGTGCCAGCAGACTTCTGGGGGGACGCACAGATACGCAGTATTTT.

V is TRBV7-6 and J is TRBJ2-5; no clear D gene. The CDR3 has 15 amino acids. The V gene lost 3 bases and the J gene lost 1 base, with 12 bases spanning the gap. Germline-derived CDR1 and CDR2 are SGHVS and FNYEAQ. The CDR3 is CASSFGDIRQETQYF. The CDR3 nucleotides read TGTGCCAGCAGCTTCGGAGACATTCGCCAAGAGACCCAGTACTTC.

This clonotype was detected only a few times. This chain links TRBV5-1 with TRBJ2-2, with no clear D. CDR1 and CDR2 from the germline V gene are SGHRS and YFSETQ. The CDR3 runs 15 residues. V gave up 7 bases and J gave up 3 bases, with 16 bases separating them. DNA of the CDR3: TGCGCCAGCTCGATCTCCGGACGACACACCGGGGAGCTGTTTTTT. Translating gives CASSISGRHTGELFF.

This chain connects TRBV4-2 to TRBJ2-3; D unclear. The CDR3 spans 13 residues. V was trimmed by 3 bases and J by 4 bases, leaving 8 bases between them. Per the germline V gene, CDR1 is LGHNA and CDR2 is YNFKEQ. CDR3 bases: TGTGCCAGCAGCCAGGGATCCCCAGATACGCAGTATTTT. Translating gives CASSQGSPDTQYF.

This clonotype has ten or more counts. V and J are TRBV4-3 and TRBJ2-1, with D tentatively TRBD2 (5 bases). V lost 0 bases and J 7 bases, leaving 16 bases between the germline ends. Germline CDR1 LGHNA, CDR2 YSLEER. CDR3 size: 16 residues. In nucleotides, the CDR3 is TGCGCCAGCAGCCAAGAGTTGATAGCGACAAGGAATGAGCAGTTCTTC. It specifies CASSQELIATRNEQFF.